This TCR beta chain was profiled in a study of patients and donors after allogeneic stem cell transplantation (TCRdb year 2020). Library generation was performed with RT-PCR. TCRdb shows the sequencer as NextSeq 550. TCRdb trimmed public reads at Q25 via fastp, called clones via MiXCR and kept in-frame beta chains. When rows share a CDR3 protein, they turn into one entry using the most common DNA and genes. In all, the sample holds approximately 170,000 distinct CDR3 sequences, and roughly 22% of those were seen once. The ten top clones hold about 24% of the sample. V is reduced by 7 bases and J by 10 bases, leaving a spacing of 23 bases between them. The CDR3 runs 14 amino acids, cysteine and phenylalanine included. The retained sequence is limited to the CDR3, 42 bases, with the frame set at the first base. CDR1 SQVTM and CDR2 ANQGSEA were looked up in the germline V gene. This clonotype was seen more than once but under ten times. Its antigen target is currently unknown. No much larger clonotype is one base removed from it; base qualities were not supplied.

The chain links TRBV29-1 with TRBJ1-5; too little of a D gene remains to name it. The sample was blood, either unsorted or a sorted T cell fraction (not recorded which). This TCR derives from a human donor who was either an allogeneic HSCT recipient or a stem cell or donor lymphocyte infusion donor (not recorded which). It is not recorded whose cells these are; they may come from a transplant donor. For the CDR3, the sequence is CSAKSDVAEEPQHF. DNA sequence: TGCAGCGCCAAATCGGACGTGGCCGAGGAACCCCAGCATTTT. Extended through the reference TRBV29-1 and TRBJ1-5 proteins, this CDR3 yields the full variable domain: SAVISQKPSRDICQRGTSLTIQCQVDSQVTMMFWYRQQPGQSLTLIATANQGSEATYESGFVIDKFPISRPNLTFSTLTVSNMSPEDSSIYLCSAKSDVAEEPQHFGDGTRLSIL.